The 15 T cell receptor beta chains below come from one sample, sequenced in a study of CD8 T cells in ankylosing spondylitis (dated by TCRdb to about 2017). General conclusions and limits of the study: A TCR beta motif made up of under ten highly homologous amino acid variants appeared to be characteristic of blood from ankylosing spondylitis patients.

Library preparation was by 5' RACE. Sequenced on an Illumina HiSeq 2500. TCRdb redid the processing of the public reads, applying fastp at Q25 and MiXCR, and retained in-frame beta chains. When rows share a CDR3 protein, they turn into one entry using the most common DNA and genes. The sample table lists 330,000 or so distinct CDR3 sequences, around 7.6% of them with a count of one. The leading ten clones occupy more than 14% of the sample. No cognate antigen is known for these TCRs. Sequenced sample: blood, either unsorted or a sorted T cell fraction (not recorded which). The source is a male donor with ankylosing spondylitis.

This clonotype occurred many times. The V gene is TRBV5-5, the J gene TRBJ2-7; D is unclear. V lost 2 bases to trimming and J lost 4 bases, with 13 bases between them. This CDR3 is 14 amino acids long. Germline V gene lookup returns CDR1 SGHKS and CDR2 YYEKEE (reference sequence). The CDR3: CASSFNLNPYEQYF. DNA for the CDR3: TGTGCCAGCAGCTTTAACCTCAACCCTTACGAGCAGTACTTC.

This clonotype was detected a few times. The gene calls are TRBV6-1 and TRBJ2-3; D possibly corresponds to TRBD2 (7 bases). The CDR3 totals 15 residues. V was trimmed by 7 bases and J by 1 base, leaving 15 bases between them. Germline V lookup: CDR1 MNHNS, CDR2 SASEGT. For the CDR3, the DNA is TGTGCCAGCATTCAATGGGGGGGCGGCACAGATACGCAGTATTTT. This gives the protein CASIQWGGGTDTQYF.

This clonotype was seen only a few times. J is TRBJ2-7 and V is TRBV7-9; 11 bases are shared with TRBD2. The V gene end was trimmed by 5 bases and the J gene end by 3 bases; junction bases not matched to a gene: 9. CDR3 length equals 16 residues. Germline CDR1 and CDR2: SEHNR and FQNEAQ (reference sequence). This CDR3 is CASSHPGTSGNYEQYF. CDR3 coding DNA: TGTGCCAGCAGCCACCCCGGGACTAGCGGAAACTACGAGCAGTACTTC.

This chain connects TRBV5-1 to TRBJ2-7; D call uncertain. The V and J ends lost 3 bases and 5 bases respectively, with 15 bases between them. This CDR3 contains 14 residues. The germline V gene encodes CDR1 SGHRS and CDR2 YFSETQ. The CDR3 reads CASSWLAPGDEQYF. CDR3 nucleotide sequence: TGCGCCAGCAGCTGGCTCGCGCCGGGTGACGAGCAGTACTTC.

The chain combines TRBV7-9 with TRBJ1-1, with D hard to call. The CDR3 is 16 amino acids. V gave up 4 bases and J gave up 1 base, with 16 bases separating them. Germline CDR1 is SEHNR and CDR2 is FQNEAQ (reference sequence). The CDR3 sequence is CASSSNPPAQNTEAFF. As DNA, the CDR3 is TGTGCCAGCAGCTCTAACCCGCCGGCCCAGAACACTGAAGCTTTCTTT.

This sequence joins TRBV3-1 and TRBJ2-3, with D unclear. V shed 1 base and J shed 4 bases, with 18 bases lying between them. CDR1 and CDR2 from the germline V gene are LGHDT and YNNKEL (reference sequence). This CDR3 comprises 17 residues. CDR3 loop: CASSQAPLGEGADTQYF. The CDR3, as DNA: TGTGCCAGCAGCCAAGCTCCTCTAGGAGAAGGCGCAGATACGCAGTATTTT.

This clonotype was recorded a few times. The chain links TRBV12-5 to TRBJ2-1; 8 bases line up with TRBD2. CDR1 and CDR2 (germline): LGHNT, FRNRAP. Trimming removed 1 base from V and 0 bases from J; junction bases left unmatched: 5. The CDR3 is made up of 17 amino acids. In DNA form, the CDR3 reads TGTGCTAGTGGTTTGGCGCCAGGGACTAGCTCCTACAATGAGCAGTTCTTC. It is translated as CASGLAPGTSSYNEQFF.

This clonotype was detected only a few times. The chain is built from TRBV7-2 and TRBJ1-2; 7 bases map to TRBD1. The CDR3 runs 13 residues. Germline CDR1 SGHTA, CDR2 FQGNSA. V gave up 3 bases and J gave up 4 bases; unmatched junction bases: 2. CDR3 protein: CASSLDRTYGYTF. CDR3 nucleotide sequence: TGTGCCAGCAGCTTGGACAGGACCTATGGCTACACCTTC.

This clonotype was recorded at least ten times. This chain uses TRBV20-1 with TRBJ2-7; D call uncertain. The CDR3 consists of 14 residues. CDR1 and CDR2 (germline): DFQATT, SNEGSKA (reference sequence). V was clipped by 1 base and J by 4 bases, with 14 bases between them. CDR3 nucleotides: TGCAGTGCTAGAGGGGCCTTCACCGCTTACGAGCAGTACTTC. This translates into CSARGAFTAYEQYF.

This clonotype has ten or more counts. This chain links TRBV28 with TRBJ2-7; D gene uncertain. The CDR3 totals 14 residues. V was shortened by 3 bases and J by 4 bases, with 13 bases between the two germline ends. The germline gives CDR1 MDHEN, CDR2 SYDVKM. The CDR3 loop is CASSFQRVKYEQYF. The CDR3 DNA sequence: TGTGCCAGCAGTTTTCAGAGAGTGAAATACGAGCAGTACTTC. The whole variable domain, remainder taken from reference TRBV28 and TRBJ2-7, is DVKVTQSSRYLVKRTGEKVFLECVQDMDHENMFWYRQDPGLGLRLIYFSYDVKMKEKGDIPEGYSVSREKKERFSLILESASTNQTSMYLCASSFQRVKYEQYFGPGTRLTVT.

This clonotype was observed many times. The chain employs TRBV6-1 and TRBJ2-7; 7 nucleotides match TRBD1. The trim removed 7 bases at V and 4 bases at J, leaving 7 bases unmatched. This CDR3 region has 13 residues. Per germline, CDR1 MNHNS and CDR2 SASEGT. Here the CDR3 DNA reads TGTGCCAGCAACGGACAGGCCGGGTACGAGCAGTACTTC. Amino acid sequence: CASNGQAGYEQYF.

This clonotype was counted a few times. The chain uses TRBV5-1 and TRBJ2-3; TRBD2 matches at 10 bases. The ends lost 4 bases at V and 2 bases at J; junction bases unmatched: 7. Germline assignment: CDR1 SGHRS and CDR2 YFSETQ. This CDR3 is 16 amino acids long. The CDR3 region has the DNA TGCGCCAGCAGCCCGAGACTAGCGGGTTTCACAGATACGCAGTATTTT. It translates to CASSPRLAGFTDTQYF.

This clonotype has a handful of counts. V is TRBV5-1 and J is TRBJ2-1, with 9 bases identical to TRBD2. CDR1 is SGHRS, CDR2 YFSETQ, per germline. Losses at the gene ends were 0 bases for V and 4 bases for J; bases not matched to a gene: 2. The CDR3 has 15 amino acids. In DNA form, the CDR3 reads TGCGCCAGCAGCTTGGACGCGGGAGGGTACAATGAGCAGTTCTTC. This sequence encodes CASSLDAGGYNEQFF.

This clonotype has only a few counts. The V gene is TRBV3-1, the J gene TRBJ2-7; 11 bases are shared with TRBD2. The germline V gene has CDR1 LGHDT and CDR2 YNNKEL (reference sequence). The CDR3 loop spans 15 amino acids. V shed 1 base, J shed 6 bases, and the junction held 5 bases outside the gene matches. In DNA, the CDR3 is TGTGCCAGCAGCCAAGCTCCCCTAGCGGGAGGCGAGCAGTACTTC. This sequence encodes CASSQAPLAGGEQYF.

This clonotype was seen a few times. The chain employs TRBV7-3 and TRBJ2-7, with a weak D call TRBD2 (6 bases). This CDR3 comprises 15 residues. The V and J ends lost 0 bases and 4 bases respectively, with 13 bases between them. From germline, CDR1 is SGHTA and CDR2 FQGTGA. The CDR3 loop reads CASSLTASDAYEQYF. In DNA, the CDR3 is TGTGCCAGCAGCTTAACGGCTAGCGATGCTTACGAGCAGTACTTC.